The 31 T cell receptor beta chains below all came from one sample that was sequenced in a study of blood T cell repertoires in COVID-19. TCRdb keeps only in-frame clones here, not all; method: immunoSEQ multiplex PCR. Of 290,000 or so clones listed, roughly nine tenths were seen once; the top ten hold approximately 2.4%. The specimen sequenced was peripheral blood. Receptors originate from a man aged 18-30 years with active or convalescent COVID-19.

This clone turned up a few times. The J gene is TRBJ2-7, the V gene TRBV12-3 or TRBV12-4; TRBD1 aligns across 7 bases. Trimming took 5 bases from V and 5 from J; bases not matched to a gene: 6. The CDR3 is 13 amino acids. Here the CDR3 DNA reads TGTGCCAGCAGTATACAGGGGATGAACGAGCAGTACTTC. This gives the protein CASSIQGMNEQYF.

This clone appeared once. V is TRBV18 and J is TRBJ1-2; 8 bases match TRBD1. The CDR3 covers 12 residues. From germline, CDR1 is KGHSH and CDR2 LQKENI. V was pared by 6 bases and J by 7 bases, with 4 bases of the junction left unmatched. In DNA form, the CDR3 reads TGTGCCAGCTCTCGCACAGGGGGTGGCTACACCTTC. It translates to CASSRTGGGYTF.

The chain has TRBV7-9 and TRBJ2-1, with 9 bases matching TRBD2. Germline CDR1 is SEHNR and CDR2 is FQNEAQ (reference sequence). With 10 bases clipped from V and 5 bases from J, the junction kept 9 bases outside the gene matches. The CDR3 loop spans 14 amino acids. The CDR3 is CANRVSGSNNEQFF. CDR3 in DNA: TGTGCCAACCGCGTTAGCGGGAGCAACAATGAGCAGTTCTTC.

The chain is built from TRBV19 and TRBJ2-1, with D tentatively TRBD2 (5 bases). V was trimmed by 6 bases and J by 5 bases, leaving 20 bases between them. The germline CDR1 and CDR2 sequences are LNHDA and SQIVND (reference sequence). The CDR3 covers 16 residues. CDR3 sequence (DNA): TGTGCCAGTAGACCCCCGCTAGCTGCTCGAGACAATGAGCAGTTCTTC. Its protein product is CASRPPLAARDNEQFF.

This chain connects TRBV7-9 to TRBJ2-5; 9 bases fit TRBD2. CDR1 and CDR2 (germline): SEHNR, FQNEAQ (reference sequence). This CDR3 contains 15 residues. After removal of 5 bases from V and 2 bases from J, the junction contained 6 bases not matched to a gene. As DNA, the CDR3 is TGTGCCAGCAGCCTCCAGACTAGCGGACAAGAGACCCAGTACTTC. Translated, it gives CASSLQTSGQETQYF. The full variable domain, with the rest looked up from reference TRBV7-9 and TRBJ2-5, is DTGVSQNPRHKITKRGQNVTFRCDPISEHNRLYWYRQTLGQGPEFLTYFQNEAQLEKSRLLSDRFSAERPKGSFSTLEIQRTEQGDSAMYLCASSLQTSGQETQYFGPGTRLLVL.

The J gene is TRBJ2-5, the V gene TRBV15; weak D call: TRBD1 (6 bases). Germline CDR1 LNHNV, CDR2 YYDKDF (reference sequence). Trimming left V 4 bases short and J 5 bases short, with 11 bases between. This CDR3 region has 13 residues. The CDR3 bases are TGTGCCACCAGCACACAGGGTATTGAGACCCAGTACTTC. Encoded protein: CATSTQGIETQYF. Based on the CDR3 plus reference TRBV15 and TRBJ2-5, the full variable domain is DAMVIQNPRYQVTQFGKPVTLSCSQTLNHNVMYWYQQKSSQAPKLLFHYYDKDFNNEADTPDNFQSRRPNTSFCFLDIRSPGLGDTAMYLCATSTQGIETQYFGPGTRLLVL.

The CDR3 protein is CASSNRVGGETQYF. The CDR3 nucleotides are TGCGCCAGCAGTAATCGGGTGGGGGGAGAGACCCAGTACTTC. The rearrangement joins TRBV4-3 to TRBJ2-5; maybe TRBD2 (6 bases). The CDR3 runs 14 residues. Germline V gives CDR1 LGHNA, CDR2 YSLEER. Deletions cut 6 bases from V and 4 bases from J, with 15 bases between.

The chain links TRBV25-1 to TRBJ2-2; 7 bases align to TRBD1. The CDR3 consists of 17 residues. Germline V gene sequence: CDR1 MGHDK, CDR2 SYGVNS. J lost 0 bases, V lost 7 bases, and 11 bases had no gene match. The CDR3 nucleotides are TGTGCCAGCATGTTTCCAACCGGGACAGCGAACACCGGGGAGCTGTTTTTT. Translated: CASMFPTGTANTGELFF.

This clone was detected only once. Other nucleotide sequences from this sample produce the same CDR3. The genes are TRBV9 and TRBJ2-6; tentative D call: TRBD2 (6 bases). The CDR3 is 15 amino acids. Per germline, CDR1 SGDLS and CDR2 YYNGEE. Deletions cut 2 bases from V and 0 bases from J, with 6 bases between. The CDR3 here is CASSVGGSGANVLTF. CDR3 nucleotides: TGTGCCAGCAGCGTGGGAGGCTCTGGGGCCAACGTCCTGACTTTC.

The chain couples TRBV28 to TRBJ1-1; D unresolved. Between the trimmed V and J ends, which lost 8 bases and 11 bases, there was a span of 18 bases. CDR3 size: 12 residues. Germline V gene data show CDR1 as MDHEN and CDR2 as SYDVKM. DNA of the CDR3: TGTGCCAGCGCGGCGAGTTCTGGGTATGCTTTCTTT. This translates into CASAASSGYAFF.

This chain joins TRBV3-1 (or the pseudogene TRBV3-2) and TRBJ2-3; 14 bases match TRBD2. The CDR3 is 20 amino acids. Losses at the gene ends were 0 bases for V and 0 bases for J; bases not matched to a gene: 8. Germline CDR1 LGHDT, CDR2 YNNKEL (reference sequence). The DNA of the CDR3 is TGTGCCAGCAGCCAAGATGAGGGACTAGCGGGGGCCCTAAGCACAGATACGCAGTATTTT. Translating it yields CASSQDEGLAGALSTDTQYF.

The chain combines TRBV7-3 with TRBJ1-6; 7 nucleotides line up with TRBD1. Germline-derived CDR1 and CDR2 are SGHTA and FQGTGA. Germline trimming cut 3 bases from V and 4 bases from J; bases unmatched to any gene: 0. CDR3 size: 14 residues. The CDR3 nucleotides read TGTGCCAGCAGCTTGACAGGGTATAATTCACCCCTCCACTTT. Its translation: CASSLTGYNSPLHF.

The rearrangement links TRBV28 to TRBJ1-6; no clear D. The ends were cut back, 7 bases at V and 7 bases at J, with 14 bases in the middle. Germline-derived CDR1 and CDR2 are MDHEN and SYDVKM. This CDR3 is built from 14 residues. In nucleotides, the CDR3 is TGTGCCAGCAAAAGGGAGGGCATAAATTCACCCCTCCACTTT. Its protein product is CASKREGINSPLHF.

This chain connects TRBV27 to TRBJ2-1; TRBD2 might be the D (7 bases). V shed 6 bases and J shed 7 bases, with 19 bases lying between them. The CDR3 runs 15 residues. Germline CDR1 and CDR2: MNHEY and SMNVEV (reference sequence). DNA of the CDR3: TGTGCCAGCAGCACATTGGGGGGGCTCGGGAATGAGCAGTTCTTC. Translation: CASSTLGGLGNEQFF.

The rearrangement links TRBV6-5 to TRBJ1-5, with D possibly being TRBD1 (6 bases). This CDR3 is 13 amino acids long. Germline CDR1 is MNHEY and CDR2 is SVGAGI. The V gene lost 8 bases and the J gene lost 4 bases, with 12 bases spanning the gap. The CDR3 nucleotides read TGTGCCAGCTGGGCAGGGGCAAATCAGCCCCAGCATTTT. Translated, it gives CASWAGANQPQHF.

This clone was seen only a few times. J is TRBJ1-6 and V is TRBV27; D might be TRBD1 (5 bases). Germline CDR1 reads MNHEY; CDR2 reads SMNVEV (reference sequence). The CDR3 is 14 residues long. V lost 1 base, J lost 10 bases, and 11 bases lay in between. DNA of the CDR3: TGTGCCAGCAGTTTATACAGGCTGGGATCACCCCTCCACTTT. It is translated as CASSLYRLGSPLHF.

The chain links TRBV19 to TRBJ1-1, with 7 bases fitting TRBD1. Unmatched junction bases numbered 13, after V lost 5 bases and J lost 1 base. CDR3 size: 17 residues. Germline values: CDR1 LNHDA, CDR2 SQIVND (reference sequence). The CDR3 coding sequence is TGTGCCAGTAGTCCGGACAGGAAATTGGGGAGGAACACTGAAGCTTTCTTT. Amino acids: CASSPDRKLGRNTEAFF.

The V call is TRBV6-5, the J call TRBJ2-2; 9 bases are shared with TRBD2. The germline gives CDR1 MNHEY, CDR2 SVGAGI. With 7 bases clipped from V and 6 bases from J, the junction kept 6 bases outside the gene matches. CDR3 size: 14 residues. CDR3 amino acids: CASIVLAGPGELFF. The DNA of the CDR3 is TGTGCCAGCATCGTGCTAGCGGGACCCGGGGAGCTGTTTTTT.

The chain is built from TRBV2 and TRBJ1-2; TRBD1 agrees at 9 bases. This CDR3 has 13 residues. Germline CDR1 is SNHLY and CDR2 is FYNNEI. V was clipped by 5 bases and J by 6 bases; unmatched bases: 4. The CDR3 DNA follows: TGTGCCAGCAGTTCAAGGACAGGGGATGGCTACACCTTC. Translating gives CASSSRTGDGYTF.

As DNA, the CDR3 is TGTGCCAGCAGCTTAGAGGGGGCCCTGAGCACCGGGGAGCTGTTTTTT. Its protein product is CASSLEGALSTGELFF. The chain is built from TRBV7-6 and TRBJ2-2, with TRBD1 matching over 7 bases. Germline trimming cut 1 base from V and 4 bases from J; bases unmatched to any gene: 6. This CDR3 has 16 residues. The germline CDR1 and CDR2 sequences are SGHVS and FNYEAQ. Variable domain in full (rest from reference TRBV7-6 and TRBJ2-2): GAGVSQSPRYKVTKRGQDVALRCDPISGHVSLYWYRQALGQGPEFLTYFNYEAQQDKSGLPNDRFSAERPEGSISTLTIQRTEQRDSAMYRCASSLEGALSTGELFFGEGSRLTVL.

V and J are TRBV15 and TRBJ2-3, with 8 bases fitting TRBD2. V lost 0 bases and J lost 2; bases outside the gene matches: 10. Germline lookup yields CDR1 LNHNV and CDR2 YYDKDF (reference sequence). The CDR3 consists of 18 residues. CDR3 nucleotides: TGTGCCACCAGCAGAGATTACTATACTAGCGGATACACAGATACGCAGTATTTT. Its protein is CATSRDYYTSGYTDTQYF.

The gene calls are TRBV2 and TRBJ1-3; D ambiguous. V lost 3 bases and J 3 bases, leaving 9 bases between the germline ends. Germline CDR1 reads SNHLY; CDR2 reads FYNNEI. This CDR3 is 14 amino acids long. The CDR3 DNA reads as TGTGCCAGCAGTGAGTCGGGGTTTGGAAACACCATATATTTT. Its protein product is CASSESGFGNTIYF.

This chain uses TRBV10-3 with TRBJ2-3; 11 bases agree with TRBD2. The ends lost 10 bases at V and 0 bases at J; junction bases unmatched: 15. The germline V gene encodes CDR1 ENHRY and CDR2 SYGVKD. CDR3 length equals 18 residues. CDR3 protein: CATLESSRTSGSTDTQYF. The CDR3 bases are TGTGCCACCCTAGAATCCTCGAGGACTAGCGGGAGCACAGATACGCAGTATTTT.

This chain links TRBV28 with TRBJ1-5; 7 bases are shared with TRBD1. CDR1 and CDR2 from the germline V gene are MDHEN and SYDVKM. CDR3 length: 14 amino acids. The J segment lost 6 bases and the V segment lost 6 bases, leaving 8 bases of the junction unmatched. For the CDR3, the DNA is TGTGCCAGCAGCCAAGACAGGGCGAGTCAGCCCCAGCATTTT. Translation gives CASSQDRASQPQHF.

This chain joins TRBV19 and TRBJ2-1, with no clear D. CDR1 LNHDA and CDR2 SQIVND come from the germline V gene (reference sequence). Trimming shortened V by 7 bases and J by 6 bases, and 7 bases separated the two germline ends. The CDR3 sequence is 11 residues long. CDR3 protein: CASTKRNEQFF. The CDR3 coding sequence is TGTGCCAGTACCAAGCGCAATGAGCAGTTCTTC.

This rearrangement joins TRBV19 to TRBJ2-1; 8 bases are shared with TRBD2. Looked up from germline, CDR1 is LNHDA and CDR2 is SQIVND (reference sequence). Unmatched junction bases numbered 8, after V lost 7 bases and J lost 3 bases. CDR3 length equals 15 residues. The CDR3 region is CASTQAGANYNEQFF. The CDR3 bases are TGTGCCAGTACACAAGCGGGAGCGAACTACAATGAGCAGTTCTTC.

J is TRBJ1-5 and V is TRBV23-1; D is unresolved. TRBV23-1 is annotated as an ORF whose role is uncertain. The CDR3 is made up of 14 amino acids. V was pared by 7 bases and J by 0 bases, with 10 bases between. In DNA, the CDR3 is TGCGCCAGCACCGACTGCCATAGCAATCAGCCCCAGCATTTT. This encodes CASTDCHSNQPQHF.

This clone has just one count. The chain links TRBV10-3 to TRBJ2-7, with TRBD1 identical over 10 bases. CDR1 ENHRY and CDR2 SYGVKD come from the germline V gene. CDR3 size: 14 residues. V lost 5 bases and J lost 3; bases outside the gene matches: 4. The CDR3 region has the DNA TGTGCCATCAGTAACCGGGACAGGGGCTACGAGCAGTACTTC. Translating it yields CAISNRDRGYEQYF.

This rearrangement joins TRBV7-2 to TRBJ1-1; a possible D gene is TRBD1 (5 bases). The CDR3 totals 11 residues. Trimming took 2 bases from V and 14 from J, leaving 12 bases between them. Germline CDR1 SGHTA, CDR2 FQGNSA. The CDR3 DNA is TGTGCCAGCAGCTTAATGGGGGGAGCCTTCTTT. Amino acid sequence: CASSLMGGAFF.

The chain carries TRBV21-1 and TRBJ2-7; TRBD1 is the table's D call, not checked against the DNA. TRBV21-1 is a documented pseudogene. CDR3 length: 18 amino acids. The CDR3 here is CASSKYRNRARDTYEQYF. Here the CDR3 DNA reads TGTGCCAGCAGCAAATATCGAAACCGCGCGAGGGACACCTACGAGCAGTACTTC.

The rearrangement uses TRBV21-1 and TRBJ2-1; the D call of TRBD2 is as the table states it, not checked on the DNA. TRBV21-1 is flagged as a pseudogene. This CDR3 is 16 amino acids long. In DNA form, the CDR3 reads TGTGCCAGCAGCTCCCTAGCGGGAGGGCCCTACAATGAGCAGTTCTTC. This sequence encodes CASSSLAGGPYNEQFF.